The 31 T cell receptor beta chains given below trace back to one sample, sequenced in a study of blood T cell repertoires in COVID-19. The data were produced by immunoSEQ multiplex PCR, yet TCRdb's version contains in-frame clones alone and is incomplete. Altogether about 170,000 clones are present, roughly 93% being singletons, with the ten largest covering around 5.1%. Sequenced input: peripheral blood. These receptors all stem from a man between 18 and 29 years old with COVID-19, enrolled during active disease.

The chain combines TRBV12-3 or TRBV12-4 with TRBJ2-7; no firm D call. This CDR3 is built from 11 residues. V lost 5 bases to trimming and J lost 6 bases, with 8 bases between them. The CDR3 DNA follows: TGTGCCAGCAGTCCAGACATCGAGCAGTACTTC. Encoded protein: CASSPDIEQYF.

This chain links TRBV7-3 with TRBJ2-2, with 8 bases aligning to TRBD1. The CDR3 is 15 amino acids. The V and J ends lost 0 bases and 5 bases, in that order; junction bases with no gene match: 2. The germline V gene has CDR1 SGHTA and CDR2 FQGTGA. The CDR3: CASSLTTGGTGELFF. In DNA form, the CDR3 reads TGTGCCAGCAGCTTAACCACAGGGGGGACCGGGGAGCTGTTTTTT. The full variable domain, rest sourced from reference TRBV7-3 and TRBJ2-2, is GAGVSQTPSNKVTEKGKYVELRCDPISGHTALYWYRQSLGQGPEFLIYFQGTGAADDSGLPNDRFFAVRPEGSVSTLKIQRTERGDSAVYLCASSLTTGGTGELFFGEGSRLTVL.

This sequence joins TRBV5-6 and TRBJ1-3; 8 bases are a match to TRBD1. CDR3 length: 16 residues. From germline, CDR1 is SGHDT and CDR2 YYEEEE. The V segment lost 3 bases and the J segment 2 bases; nucleotides outside the gene matches: 7. This CDR3 reads CASSSLDRAPGNTIYF. The CDR3 DNA reads TGTGCCAGCAGCTCCCTGGACAGGGCCCCTGGAAACACCATATATTTT.

The chain combines TRBV7-8 with TRBJ2-2, with D possibly being TRBD2 (6 bases). The CDR3 spans 15 residues. The V and J ends lost 3 bases and 8 bases respectively, with 16 bases between them. Per germline, CDR1 SGHVS and CDR2 FQNEAQ. The CDR3 region is CASSFNRGIGGELFF. The CDR3 DNA reads as TGTGCCAGCAGCTTTAATCGCGGGATTGGGGGGGAGCTGTTTTTT.

This sequence joins TRBV30 and TRBJ1-1; unclear D gene. Germline V CDR1 and CDR2: GTSNPN, SVGIG (reference sequence). Trimming removed 0 bases at V and 1 base at J, with 18 bases between. The CDR3 runs 17 residues. CDR3 DNA sequence: TGTGCCTGGAGTGTACTAGTTCTTGGCGACCAGAACACTGAAGCTTTCTTT. This gives the protein CAWSVLVLGDQNTEAFF.

Worth noting for this clone: A junction end diverges from the germline sequence, so it may reflect a read error. V and J are TRBV12-5 and TRBJ1-1; 10 bases align to TRBD1. Germline V gene data show CDR1 as LGHNT and CDR2 as FRNRAP. The CDR3 runs 15 residues. The CDR3 here is CASGLDRGRFLEAFF. CDR3 nucleotides: TGTGCTAGTGGCTTGGACAGGGGGAGGTTCCTTGAAGCTTTCTTT. The variable domain in full, with the rest retrieved from reference TRBV12-5 and TRBJ1-1, is DARVTQTPRHKVTEMGQEVTMRCQPILGHNTVFWYRQTMMQGLELLAYFRNRAPLDDSGMPKDRFSAEMPDATLATLKIQPSEPRDSAVYFCASGLDRGRFLEAFFGQGTRLTVV.

The table lists this clone with a count of one. This chain links TRBV28 with TRBJ2-2; 7 nucleotides line up with TRBD2. The CDR3 is 15 amino acids. Germline V gene sequence: CDR1 MDHEN, CDR2 SYDVKM. After removal of 3 bases from V and 7 bases from J, the junction contained 8 bases not matched to a gene. This CDR3 is CASSLGGTTLGELFF. The CDR3 region has the DNA TGTGCCAGCAGTTTGGGCGGGACTACACTCGGGGAGCTGTTTTTT.

This chain links TRBV10-3 with TRBJ2-7, with no clear D. Between the trimmed V and J ends, which lost 7 bases and 2 bases, there was a span of 12 bases. CDR1 and CDR2 (germline): ENHRY, SYGVKD. The CDR3 loop spans 13 amino acids. This CDR3 reads CAIKEVGPYEQYF. CDR3 coding DNA: TGTGCCATCAAGGAAGTGGGCCCCTACGAGCAGTACTTC.

This clone appeared once. V is TRBV4-3 and J is TRBJ2-2, with a weak D call TRBD1 (6 bases). With 3 bases removed from V and 7 bases from J, the gap between germline ends came to 15 bases. The CDR3 extends over 15 amino acids. The V gene's germline CDR1 is LGHNA and CDR2 YSLEER. CDR3 bases: TGCGCCAGCAGCCAGTACAGGGTCGGAATCGGGGAGCTGTTTTTT. It codes for CASSQYRVGIGELFF.

This chain connects TRBV5-4 to TRBJ2-7, with 9 positions matching TRBD2. Looked up from germline, CDR1 is SGHNT and CDR2 is YYREEE (reference sequence). J lost 2 bases, V lost 4 bases, and 7 bases had no gene match. This CDR3 has 15 residues. CDR3 sequence (DNA): TGTGCCAGCAGCCCCCTGACTAGCGGTGCCTACGAGCAGTACTTC. The encoded protein is CASSPLTSGAYEQYF. Together with reference TRBV5-4 and TRBJ2-7, the CDR3 gives the full variable domain: ETGVTQSPTHLIKTRGQQVTLRCSSQSGHNTVSWYQQALGQGPQFIFQYYREEENGRGNFPPRFSGLQFPNYSSELNVNALELDDSALYLCASSPLTSGAYEQYFGPGTRLTVT.

The chain uses TRBV19 and TRBJ2-3; possible D gene TRBD2, 6 bases. Trimming took off 5 bases at V and 0 bases at J, with 9 bases between the two ends. Germline V lookup: CDR1 LNHDA, CDR2 SQIVND (reference sequence). The length of the CDR3 is 14 residues. The CDR3 reads CASSPGLSTDTQYF. The CDR3 DNA reads TGTGCCAGTAGTCCGGGACTGAGCACAGATACGCAGTATTTT.

V and J are TRBV5-1 and TRBJ2-7; TRBD2 agrees at 7 bases. Germline V CDR1 and CDR2: SGHRS, YFSETQ. Trimming took 4 bases from V and 4 from J; bases not matched to a gene: 2. The CDR3 covers 12 residues. The CDR3 coding sequence is TGCGCCAGCAGCCCTAGCGGATACGAGCAGTACTTC. This codes for CASSPSGYEQYF.

The V gene is TRBV28, the J gene TRBJ1-2; 8 bases agree with TRBD1. J gave up 2 bases and V 8 bases, and 10 bases lay outside the gene matches. Germline assignment: CDR1 MDHEN and CDR2 SYDVKM. The CDR3 has 15 residues. The CDR3 DNA reads as TGTGCCAGCGAAGAAATGACAGGGGTGAACTATGGCTACACCTTC. Protein product: CASEEMTGVNYGYTF.

In nucleotides, the CDR3 is TGTGCCAGCAGCGTATCGGGAGTGCCCCTCTACGAGCAGTACTTC. Amino acids: CASSVSGVPLYEQYF. The chain links TRBV9 to TRBJ2-7; D is possibly TRBD2 (6 bases). The length of the CDR3 is 15 residues. Trimming left V 1 base short and J 3 bases short, with 14 bases between. The germline CDR1 and CDR2 sequences are SGDLS and YYNGEE.

The V and J genes are TRBV10-3 and TRBJ2-1, with D possibly TRBD1 on 5 matching bases. V was shortened by 7 bases and J by 4 bases, with 14 bases between the two germline ends. This CDR3 comprises 14 residues. Per germline, CDR1 ENHRY and CDR2 SYGVKD. CDR3 sequence (DNA): TGTGCCATCACTTCAGGACATACATACAATGAGCAGTTCTTC. Its translation: CAITSGHTYNEQFF.

The chain recombines TRBV19 with TRBJ2-1, with 9 bases aligning to TRBD1. The germline V gene encodes CDR1 LNHDA and CDR2 SQIVND (reference sequence). V was clipped by 8 bases and J by 3 bases; unmatched bases: 5. This CDR3 has 14 residues. CDR3 loop: CASGTGSYYNEQFF. The CDR3 DNA sequence: TGTGCCAGTGGGACAGGGAGTTACTACAATGAGCAGTTCTTC. Looking up the rest from reference TRBV19 and TRBJ2-1 gives the full variable domain: DGGITQSPKYLFRKEGQNVTLSCEQNLNHDAMYWYRQDPGQGLRLIYYSQIVNDFQKGDIAEGYSVSREKKESFPLTVTSAQKNPTAFYLCASGTGSYYNEQFFGPGTRLTVL.

V is TRBV6-5 and J is TRBJ2-7; TRBD1 matches 7 bases. The CDR3 spans 13 residues. After removal of 8 bases from V and 3 bases from J, the junction contained 7 bases not matched to a gene. Germline V lookup: CDR1 MNHEY, CDR2 SVGAGI. The CDR3 nucleotides read TGTGCCAGCCACGGGACAGCCAACTACGAGCAGTACTTC. This gives the protein CASHGTANYEQYF.

The V gene is TRBV5-1, the J gene TRBJ1-3; 9 nucleotides align to TRBD1. Germline-derived CDR1 and CDR2 are SGHRS and YFSETQ. The CDR3 is 17 amino acids. V trimming: 0 bases; J trimming: 4 bases; junction bases outside the gene matches: 8. CDR3 sequence: CASSLGPGTGLGNTIYF. The CDR3, as DNA: TGCGCCAGCAGCTTGGGTCCCGGGACAGGGCTCGGAAACACCATATATTTT.

This clone was recorded once. The chain combines TRBV7-9 with TRBJ2-1, with 7 bases lining up with TRBD1. V trimming: 5 bases; J trimming: 3 bases; junction bases outside the gene matches: 7. The CDR3 spans 15 residues. Germline loops: CDR1 SEHNR, CDR2 FQNEAQ (reference sequence). Here the CDR3 DNA reads TGTGCCAGCAGCCTCCGCCGGACAGGCTACAATGAGCAGTTCTTC. As protein: CASSLRRTGYNEQFF.

For this clone: At one end, the junction sequence differs from germline, possibly due to a read error. The chain joins TRBV6-5 to TRBJ1-4; D may be TRBD1 (6 bases). The CDR3 totals 13 residues. The V gene's germline CDR1 is MNHEY and CDR2 SVGAGI. CDR3 region: CASSWTESEKLLF. CDR3 sequence (DNA): TGTGCCAGCAGCTGGACAGAGTCTGAAAAACTGCTTTTT.

This clone was seen just once. This chain connects TRBV11-2 to TRBJ2-1; the D is unclear. Germline CDR1 and CDR2: SGHAT and FQNNGV. This CDR3 contains 15 residues. Trimming shortened V by 0 bases and J by 3 bases, and 9 bases separated the two germline ends. The CDR3 reads CASSLDSSRYNEQFF. CDR3 bases: TGTGCCAGCAGCTTAGACTCTAGTCGCTACAATGAGCAGTTCTTC.

This sequence joins TRBV18 and TRBJ1-1; TRBD1 agrees at 9 bases. The CDR3 runs to 14 residues. The junction had 4 bases not matched to a gene; V was cut back by 4 bases and J by 4 bases. The V gene's germline CDR1 is KGHSH and CDR2 LQKENI. The CDR3 is CASSQGQGATEAFF. For the CDR3, the DNA is TGTGCCAGCTCACAGGGACAGGGTGCCACTGAAGCTTTCTTT.

The chain combines TRBV7-8 with TRBJ2-1, with 7 bases lining up with TRBD1. This CDR3 has 17 residues. Looked up from germline, CDR1 is SGHVS and CDR2 is FQNEAQ. The trim removed 5 bases at V and 4 bases at J, leaving 14 bases unmatched. This CDR3 is CASSVGTVLSSYNEQFF. CDR3 nucleotides: TGTGCCAGCAGCGTCGGGACAGTTTTGTCCTCTTACAATGAGCAGTTCTTC.

CDR3 sequence: CASSLLAGASYNEQFF. CDR3 sequence (DNA): TGTGCCAGCAGCTTACTAGCGGGGGCCTCCTACAATGAGCAGTTCTTC. The V and J genes are TRBV7-3 and TRBJ2-1; 10 bases are shared with TRBD2. The CDR3 consists of 16 residues. V lost 2 bases and J lost 0; bases outside the gene matches: 1. Germline V gene data show CDR1 as SGHTA and CDR2 as FQGTGA. Complete variable domain (other parts from reference TRBV7-3 and TRBJ2-1): GAGVSQTPSNKVTEKGKYVELRCDPISGHTALYWYRQSLGQGPEFLIYFQGTGAADDSGLPNDRFFAVRPEGSVSTLKIQRTERGDSAVYLCASSLLAGASYNEQFFGPGTRLTVL.

The chain is built from TRBV28 and TRBJ1-1; TRBD1 might be the D (5 bases). Germline CDR1 MDHEN, CDR2 SYDVKM. The CDR3 spans 12 residues. V was cut by 3 bases and J by 10 bases, with 12 bases left in between. CDR3 region: CASSFPPGGAFF. The CDR3 bases are TGTGCCAGCAGTTTCCCGCCCGGGGGAGCTTTCTTT.

The chain couples TRBV27 to TRBJ1-2, with a possible D match to TRBD1 (6 bases). Germline-derived CDR1 and CDR2 are MNHEY and SMNVEV (reference sequence). V was clipped by 5 bases and J by 5 bases, with 12 bases between them. The CDR3 loop spans 13 amino acids. As DNA, the CDR3 is TGTGCCAGCAGTCCCACAGGGTGGTATGGCTACACCTTC. Translated, it gives CASSPTGWYGYTF.

This rearrangement joins TRBV27 to TRBJ1-6; the D is unclear. Per the germline V gene, CDR1 is MNHEY and CDR2 is SMNVEV (reference sequence). The CDR3 has 13 residues. Trimming stripped 11 bases from V and 1 base from J, with 9 bases between. The CDR3 DNA sequence: TGTGCCTCGGGGTATTCCTATAATTCACCCCTCCACTTT. Translating gives CASGYSYNSPLHF.

This clone was observed a few times. The rearrangement uses TRBV11-2 and TRBJ2-5; 7 bases align to TRBD1. CDR3 length equals 19 residues. Germline-derived CDR1 and CDR2 are SGHAT and FQNNGV. The J segment lost 2 bases and the V segment lost 5 bases, leaving 20 bases of the junction unmatched. CDR3 sequence: CASSPQPPLQGTWQETQYF. The CDR3 DNA sequence: TGTGCCAGCAGCCCACAGCCCCCACTACAGGGGACCTGGCAAGAGACCCAGTACTTC. Variable domain in full (rest from reference TRBV11-2 and TRBJ2-5): EAGVAQSPRYKIIEKRQSVAFWCNPISGHATLYWYQQILGQGPKLLIQFQNNGVVDDSQLPKDRFSAERLKGVDSTLKIQPAKLEDSAVYLCASSPQPPLQGTWQETQYFGPGTRLLVL.

V and J are TRBV10-1 and TRBJ2-3, with 14 bases matching TRBD2. Germline assignment: CDR1 WNHNN and CDR2 SYGVQD (reference sequence). V lost 0 bases to trimming and J lost 7 bases; unmatched junction nucleotides: 12. The CDR3 totals 19 residues. In DNA, the CDR3 is TGCGCCAGCAGTGAGTCTGGGCGGTGGGGGACTAGCGGGAGAAATACGCAGTATTTT. This encodes CASSESGRWGTSGRNTQYF.

This rearrangement joins TRBV6-2 or TRBV6-3 to TRBJ2-5; 9 positions match TRBD2. Germline CDR1 reads MNHEY; CDR2 reads SVGEGT. Trimming at V came to 6 bases and at J to 0 bases, leaving 8 bases not matched to a gene. CDR3 length: 16 amino acids. The CDR3, as DNA: TGTGCCAGCAGCCTCGGACTAGCGACGTACCAAGAGACCCAGTACTTC. Residues: CASSLGLATYQETQYF.

V usage is TRBV6-5 and J usage is TRBJ2-1; possibly TRBD1 for D (6 bases). Germline values: CDR1 MNHEY, CDR2 SVGAGI. Trimming removed 6 bases from V and 7 bases from J, with 19 bases in between. There are 15 residues in the CDR3. The CDR3 nucleotides are TGTGCCAGCAGCCAAATTCCTGGGGGCAGGAATGAGCAGTTCTTC. Its protein is CASSQIPGGRNEQFF.